These 17 T cell receptor beta chains were all obtained from the same sample, sequenced in a study of beta chain features in type 1 diabetes. cDNA synthesis used the whole RNA isolate, giving expressed TCRB sequences. Clones were sequenced by immunoSEQ multiplex PCR, and TCRdb holds only the in-frame ones, with some missing. The sample lists around 70,000 clones, 45% to 50% occurring once. No cognate antigen is known for these TCRs. The study's findings and limits: Within each of all four CD4+ subsets, Type 1 diabetes patients had TCRB CDR3s that were moderately but significantly shorter.

The sequencing input was central memory CD4+ T cells from blood. The receptors stem from a man aged 30-40 years with type 1 diabetes.

This sequence joins TRBV6-1 and TRBJ2-5, with TRBD2 matching over 7 bases. CDR1 and CDR2 from the germline V gene are MNHNS and SASEGT. The CDR3 is 14 residues long. V was clipped by 7 bases and J by 2 bases; unmatched bases: 7. In DNA form, the CDR3 reads TGTGCCAGCAACACGGGCGGGGGACAAGAGACCCAGTACTTC. Amino acids: CASNTGGGQETQYF.

Concerning this clone: This sample includes further DNA sequences coding for the same CDR3. The V gene is TRBV5-1, the J gene TRBJ2-3; a weak D match, TRBD2 (6 bases). The ends were cut back, 0 bases at V and 1 base at J, with 6 bases in the middle. Looked up from germline, CDR1 is SGHRS and CDR2 is YFSETQ. CDR3 length equals 14 residues. The CDR3 spells CASSLASGTDTQYF. DNA of the CDR3: TGCGCCAGCAGCTTGGCTAGCGGCACAGATACGCAGTATTTT.

The chain joins TRBV6-1 to TRBJ2-1, with TRBD2 matching over 15 bases. Losses at the gene ends were 4 bases for V and 0 bases for J; bases not matched to a gene: 7. This CDR3 has 19 residues. In germline, CDR1 is MNHNS, CDR2 SASEGT. CDR3 residues: CASSGTSGRGRSSYNEQFF. The CDR3 DNA sequence: TGTGCCAGCAGTGGGACTAGCGGGAGGGGCCGCAGCTCCTACAATGAGCAGTTCTTC.

For this clone: Its ends do not fully match the called genes, so a read error is possible. This CDR3 is also generated by other DNA sequences in the sample. This rearrangement joins TRBV5-1 to TRBJ1-6; D remains unclear. There are 14 residues in the CDR3. The V gene's germline CDR1 is SGHRS and CDR2 YFSETQ. The CDR3 DNA reads TGCGCCAGTAGCTTGTACAGCATTAATTCACCCCTCCACTTT. This sequence encodes CASSLYSINSPLHF.

The chain is built from TRBV6-5 and TRBJ2-2, with D unclear. The V end was cut by 2 bases, the J end by 2 bases, with 12 bases between. Germline loops: CDR1 MNHEY, CDR2 SVGAGI. The CDR3 loop spans 16 amino acids. This chain's CDR3 is CASSYLGSPNTGELFF. The CDR3 nucleotides are TGTGCCAGCAGTTACCTCGGTAGCCCTAACACCGGGGAGCTGTTTTTT.

The chain uses TRBV21-1 and TRBJ2-3; the table's TRBD2 call for D was not verified on the DNA. TRBV21-1 is deemed a pseudogene. The CDR3 totals 21 residues. CDR3 DNA sequence: TGTGCCATCCCGAAAAGGTTTTTGGACTTTCAAACCCACCTCGGTACAGATACGCAGTATTTT. Its translation is CAIPKRFLDFQTHLGTDTQYF.

A few counts support this clone. Here the CDR3 DNA reads TGTGCCAGCAGTGTTAACAGGGGAGGCGGAGCTTTCTTT. Residues: CASSVNRGGGAFF. The V and J genes are TRBV6-1 and TRBJ1-1, with 7 bases fitting TRBD1. The J segment lost 10 bases and the V segment lost 4 bases, leaving 9 bases of the junction unmatched. CDR1 is MNHNS, CDR2 SASEGT, per germline. This CDR3 is built from 13 residues.

This rearrangement joins TRBV27 to TRBJ2-1; a possible D gene is TRBD2 (6 bases). V was shortened by 7 bases and J by 0 bases, with 16 bases between the two germline ends. In germline, CDR1 is MNHEY, CDR2 SMNVEV (reference sequence). The CDR3 has 16 residues. The CDR3 DNA reads as TGTGCCAGCACGCCTAAGGCGCGGGGCTCCTACAATGAGCAGTTCTTC. Protein product: CASTPKARGSYNEQFF.

The CDR3 sequence: CASSKELAELLSGANVLTF. In DNA form, the CDR3 reads TGTGCCAGCAGCAAGGAGCTAGCGGAACTCCTCTCTGGGGCCAACGTCCTGACTTTC. The chain recombines TRBV5-4 with TRBJ2-6, with 7 bases fitting TRBD2. CDR1 and CDR2 (germline): SGHNT, YYREEE (reference sequence). With V trimmed by 4 bases and J by 0 bases, 13 bases remained unmatched. CDR3 size: 19 residues.

V gene TRBV2 combines with J gene TRBJ2-5; 7 bases map to TRBD1. Germline-derived CDR1 and CDR2 are SNHLY and FYNNEI. The V gene end was trimmed by 7 bases and the J gene end by 1 base; junction bases not matched to a gene: 15. The CDR3 is 17 residues long. CDR3 in amino acids: CASTTGASYRLQETQYF. CDR3 sequence (DNA): TGTGCCAGCACCACAGGGGCTTCTTACAGACTCCAAGAGACCCAGTACTTC.

This clone was observed a single time. The chain joins TRBV18 to TRBJ1-2, with 8 bases lining up with TRBD1. CDR1 is KGHSH, CDR2 LQKENI, per germline. The CDR3 covers 13 residues. The junction had 5 bases not matched to a gene; V was cut back by 5 bases and J by 6 bases. The DNA of the CDR3 is TGTGCCAGCTCAGAAACAGGGGGACATGGCTACACCTTC. Translating it yields CASSETGGHGYTF.

This clone was counted between two and nine times. This rearrangement joins TRBV19 to TRBJ1-1, with a tentative D call TRBD1 (6 bases). This CDR3 is 12 amino acids long. The germline gives CDR1 LNHDA, CDR2 SQIVND (reference sequence). V lost 10 bases and J lost 5, with 14 bases in between. DNA for the CDR3: TGTGCCACGAGGGGGAAGGTGACTGAAGCTTTCTTT. This codes for CATRGKVTEAFF. Using reference TRBV19 and TRBJ1-1 for the parts outside the CDR3, the full variable domain is DGGITQSPKYLFRKEGQNVTLSCEQNLNHDAMYWYRQDPGQGLRLIYYSQIVNDFQKGDIAEGYSVSREKKESFPLTVTSAQKNPTAFYLCATRGKVTEAFFGQGTRLTVV.

The gene calls are TRBV6-1 and TRBJ2-1; 11 nucleotides line up with TRBD2. The germline V gene encodes CDR1 MNHNS and CDR2 SASEGT. The V segment lost 2 bases and the J segment 9 bases; nucleotides outside the gene matches: 9. CDR3 length: 16 amino acids. CDR3 in amino acids: CASSERVAGGWGEQFF. As DNA, the CDR3 is TGTGCCAGCAGTGAAAGGGTAGCGGGAGGGTGGGGTGAGCAGTTCTTC.

The chain is built from TRBV2 and TRBJ1-5; 10 nucleotides match TRBD1. Trimming cost V 4 bases and J 1 base; bases outside gene matches: 4. The CDR3 spans 16 residues. Germline-derived CDR1 and CDR2 are SNHLY and FYNNEI. This CDR3 is CASSARQGASNQPQHF. As DNA, the CDR3 is TGTGCCAGCAGTGCCAGACAGGGGGCAAGCAATCAGCCCCAGCATTTT.

This clone was seen a few times. The chain joins TRBV4-1 to TRBJ1-5; D is uncertain. The germline V gene has CDR1 MGHRA and CDR2 YSYEKL. Trimming removed 3 bases from V and 3 bases from J, with 9 bases in between. The CDR3 is 14 residues long. The CDR3 sequence: CASSHGENNQPQHF. DNA of the CDR3: TGCGCCAGCAGCCACGGAGAAAACAATCAGCCCCAGCATTTT.

This chain uses TRBV4-1 with TRBJ2-1; 9 nucleotides match TRBD2. The CDR3 is 16 amino acids. J was trimmed by 7 bases and V by 2 bases; bases with no gene match: 9. The germline V gene has CDR1 MGHRA and CDR2 YSYEKL. The CDR3 here is CASSQPIGAGGNEQFF. CDR3 in DNA: TGCGCCAGCAGCCAACCGATAGGGGCGGGAGGGAATGAGCAGTTCTTC.

The chain joins TRBV2 to TRBJ2-1; no clear D. Germline CDR1 is SNHLY and CDR2 is FYNNEI. This CDR3 is built from 13 residues. Trimming shortened V by 6 bases and J by 4 bases, and 10 bases separated the two germline ends. CDR3 sequence (DNA): TGTGCCAGCAGGAGTGGGCCGTACAATGAGCAGTTCTTC. This codes for CASRSGPYNEQFF. Looking up the rest from reference TRBV2 and TRBJ2-1 gives the full variable domain: EPEVTQTPSHQVTQMGQEVILRCVPISNHLYFYWYRQILGQKVEFLVSFYNNEISEKSEIFDDQFSVERPDGSNFTLKIRSTKLEDSAMYFCASRSGPYNEQFFGPGTRLTVL.